Presented here are 21 T cell receptor beta chains from one specimen sequenced in a study of esophageal squamous cell carcinoma under preoperative chemotherapy. As for time point: before preoperative PTX-NDP chemotherapy. TCRdb fed the PCR reads into MiXCR, producing one record per CDR3 protein. The sample consists of some 30,000 distinct CDR3 sequences, roughly 50% of them appearing once. This sample was gathered from a patient given preoperative chemotherapy. All receptors derive from a human donor with esophageal squamous cell carcinoma. The donor label of this sample is uncertain.

This clonotype was seen more than once but under ten times. The gene calls are TRBV7-9 and TRBJ2-1; 8 bases align to TRBD2. This CDR3 contains 16 residues. Unmatched junction bases numbered 8, after V lost 2 bases and J lost 5 bases. Germline CDR1 and CDR2: SEHNR and FQNEAQ (reference sequence). The CDR3 region is CASSLFHVAGNNEQFF. The CDR3 coding sequence is TGTGCCAGCAGCTTATTTCATGTAGCGGGAAACAATGAGCAGTTCTTC.

Regarding this clonotype: The conserved final phenylalanine or tryptophan is absent from the CDR3, which likely points to a read error. The gene calls are TRBV7-6 and TRBJ2-1; no definite D call. Near its end, the DNA agrees better with TRBJ2-7, so the J call may be wrong. The germline V gene encodes CDR1 SGHVS and CDR2 FNYEAQ. The CDR3 extends over 12 amino acids. CDR3 nucleotides: TGTGCCAGCAGCTTGGATGCCTACGAGCAGTACCTC. This sequence encodes CASSLDAYEQYL.

The J gene is TRBJ2-5, the V gene TRBV7-2; 7 bases match TRBD2. The CDR3 length is 12 residues. The junction had 6 bases not matched to a gene; V was cut back by 3 bases and J by 11 bases. CDR1 SGHTA and CDR2 FQGNSA come from the germline V gene. Written as DNA, the CDR3 is TGTGCCAGCAGCTTTGACCCGGGGGGTCAGTACTTC. Its translation is CASSFDPGGQYF.

This clonotype was detected a few times. A read error is possible here, since a much larger clone lies one base away. The chain combines TRBV5-1 with TRBJ2-4; 10 bases line up with TRBD2. V dropped 3 bases and J dropped 13; count of bases not matched to a gene: 10. This CDR3 has 14 residues. Germline CDR1 is SGHRS and CDR2 is YFSETQ. The CDR3: CASSYTSGNNEQYF. The CDR3 DNA reads TGCGCCAGCAGCTATACTAGCGGGAACAATGAGCAGTACTTC.

This clonotype occurred many times. This chain connects TRBV25-1 to TRBJ2-1; D remains unclear. This CDR3 is built from 12 residues. CDR1 MGHDK and CDR2 SYGVNS come from the germline V gene. Trimming shortened V by 2 bases and J by 6 bases, and 5 bases separated the two germline ends. Here the CDR3 reads CASSELSNEQFF. The CDR3 nucleotides read TGTGCCAGCAGTGAACTGAGCAATGAGCAGTTCTTC.

Regarding this clonotype: A junction boundary mismatches the germline segment, possibly from a read error. The rearrangement links TRBV7-2 to TRBJ2-3; TRBD2 aligns across 10 bases. CDR1 and CDR2 from the germline V gene are SGHTA and FQGNSA. The CDR3 runs to 17 residues. The CDR3 loop is CASSPRAGGWGENMQYF. Written as DNA, the CDR3 is TGTGCCAGCAGCCCCCGAGCGGGAGGGTGGGGCGAAAATATGCAGTATTTC.

This clonotype was counted ten times or more. This chain joins TRBV7-9 and TRBJ1-1, with a possible D match to TRBD1 (6 bases). Germline CDR1 reads SEHNR; CDR2 reads FQNEAQ (reference sequence). This CDR3 spans 15 amino acids. The V end lost 5 bases, the J end lost 5 bases, and 18 bases lay between the germline ends. CDR3 sequence reads: CASSPGGPGGTEAFF. The DNA of the CDR3 is TGTGCCAGCAGCCCCGGGGGGCCGGGGGGTACTGAAGCTTTCTTT.

This clonotype was found many times. The gene calls are TRBV7-9 and TRBJ2-5; weak D call: TRBD1 (6 bases). The CDR3 loop spans 14 amino acids. Germline loops: CDR1 SEHNR, CDR2 FQNEAQ (reference sequence). V lost 4 bases and J lost 11, with 20 bases in between. Here the CDR3 reads CASSSTGHHNEQYF. In DNA form, the CDR3 reads TGTGCCAGCAGCTCCACGGGACATCACAATGAGCAGTACTTC.

Turning to this clonotype: One junction end disagrees with the germline gene, perhaps due to a read error. The DNA for the CDR3 is TGTGCCAGCAGCCCCTCGCGCGGGGCCAAAAACATGCAGTACTTT. Translating gives CASSPSRGAKNMQYF. The chain uses TRBV7-2 and TRBJ2-3, with D possibly matching TRBD2 (6 bases). Germline loops: CDR1 SGHTA, CDR2 FQGNSA. CDR3 length: 15 residues. Using reference TRBV7-2 and TRBJ2-3 for the parts outside the CDR3, the full variable domain is GAGVSQSPSNKVTEKGKDVELRCDPISGHTALYWYRQSLGQGLEFLIYFQGNSAPDKSGLPSDRFSAERTGGSVSTLTIQRTQQEDSAVYLCASSPSRGAKNMQYFGPGTRLTVL.

Points on this clonotype: An end of the junction does not agree with germline; a read error may underlie this. The chain has TRBV7-2 and TRBJ2-5; tentatively, D is TRBD2 (7 bases). Looked up from germline, CDR1 is SGHTA and CDR2 is FQGNSA. This CDR3 has 16 amino acids. The CDR3 coding sequence is TGTGCCAGCGGGGTACCGGGGGGCGGGGCCCAAGACACCCAGTACTTC. It is translated as CASGVPGGGAQDTQYF.

By sample fraction, this clonotype is medium-sized. A read error may explain this, as a much larger clone is one base away. The V gene is TRBV7-2, the J gene TRBJ2-1; TRBD2 might be the D (5 bases). V lost 1 base, J lost 13 bases, and 17 bases lay in between. The CDR3 is 14 amino acids. Germline CDR1 reads SGHTA; CDR2 reads FQGNSA. CDR3 sequence reads: CASSLGVSEGTQFF. CDR3 coding DNA: TGTGCCAGCAGCTTAGGGGTTAGCGAGGGCACCCAGTTCTTC.

Concerning this clonotype: The junction and the germline gene differ at one end; a read error may be behind it. This chain links TRBV6-1 with TRBJ2-4; 7 nucleotides line up with TRBD2. Germline lookup yields CDR1 MNHNS and CDR2 SASEGT. The CDR3 totals 16 residues. The CDR3 DNA is TGTGCCAGCAGTGAATTGGGGGGGAGATACACAAACACGCAGTATTTC. Its protein is CASSELGGRYTNTQYF.

The V call is TRBV7-9, the J call TRBJ2-5; no firm D call. The CDR3 has 14 amino acids. Trimming took 0 bases from V and 5 from J, leaving 10 bases between them. Germline V CDR1 and CDR2: SEHNR, FQNEAQ (reference sequence). The CDR3: CASSLATPVETQYF. Written as DNA, the CDR3 is TGTGCCAGCAGCTTAGCAACTCCCGTTGAGACCCAGTACTTC. Complete variable domain (other parts from reference TRBV7-9 and TRBJ2-5): DTGVSQNPRHKITKRGQNVTFRCDPISEHNRLYWYRQTLGQGPEFLTYFQNEAQLEKSRLLSDRFSAERPKGSFSTLEIQRTEQGDSAMYLCASSLATPVETQYFGPGTRLLVL.

This clonotype showed up just a few times. This may be a read error: a much more frequent sequence differs by one nucleotide. The CDR3 here is CASSRDLTSSGEQYF. DNA for the CDR3: TGCGCCAGCAGTCGGGACTTAACCTCTTCAGGGGAGCAGTACTTC. This chain connects TRBV10-1 to TRBJ2-5; the D call may be TRBD1 or TRBD2 (6 bases each). Looked up from germline, CDR1 is WNHNN and CDR2 is SYGVQD (reference sequence). Trimming left V 5 bases short and J 11 bases short, with 24 bases between. This CDR3 has 15 residues.

V gene TRBV6-1 combines with J gene TRBJ2-1, with D possibly matching TRBD1 (5 bases). The CDR3 covers 14 residues. Between the trimmed V and J ends, which lost 1 base and 3 bases, there was a span of 7 bases. Germline V CDR1 and CDR2: MNHNS, SASEGT. The CDR3 is CASSEGRDYNEQFF. The CDR3 bases are TGTGCCAGCAGTGAAGGCAGGGACTACAATGAGCAGTTCTTC.

As to this clonotype: The junction and the germline gene differ at one end; a read error may be behind it. The chain has TRBV12-3 or TRBV12-4 and TRBJ2-5; 11 nucleotides line up with TRBD2. The CDR3 length is 17 residues. Written as DNA, the CDR3 is TGTGCCAGCAGTCCGGGACTAGCGGCCACTGGCACAGATACCCAGTACTTT. Its translation: CASSPGLAATGTDTQYF.

The V and J genes are TRBV7-2 and TRBJ2-4; no definite D call. V was shortened by 6 bases and J by 13 bases, with 25 bases between the two germline ends. Per germline, CDR1 SGHTA and CDR2 FQGNSA. There are 15 residues in the CDR3. The CDR3: CASSSTTRAKNTQYF. In DNA, the CDR3 is TGTGCCAGCAGTAGCACAACGCGAGCCAAAAACACCCAGTACTTC. The full variable domain, rest sourced from reference TRBV7-2 and TRBJ2-4, is GAGVSQSPSNKVTEKGKDVELRCDPISGHTALYWYRQSLGQGLEFLIYFQGNSAPDKSGLPSDRFSAERTGGSVSTLTIQRTQQEDSAVYLCASSSTTRAKNTQYFGAGTRLSVL.

The genes are TRBV7-3 and TRBJ2-1, with D uncertain. The CDR3 has 12 residues. Per germline, CDR1 SGHTA and CDR2 FQGTGA. Trimming took off 5 bases at V and 6 bases at J, with 8 bases between the two ends. The CDR3 here is CASSHPSNEQFF. The CDR3 DNA follows: TGTGCCAGCAGCCATCCGAGCAATGAGCAGTTCTTC.

As regards this clonotype: Without the conserved terminal phenylalanine or tryptophan, this CDR3 likely stems from a read error. The DNA is left out, because the CDR3 cannot be placed on it with certainty; the CDR3 is given as TCRdb lists it. The rearrangement joins TRBV7-6 to TRBJ2-5. The CDR3 extends over 14 residues, inclusive of both ends. Germline CDR1 is SGHVS and CDR2 is FNYEAQ. CDR3 sequence reads: CASSLDGHPATQYS.

This sequence joins TRBV7-9 and TRBJ2-5, with no clear D. The CDR3 totals 12 residues. Germline-derived CDR1 and CDR2 are SEHNR and FQNEAQ (reference sequence). The V gene lost 6 bases and the J gene lost 5 bases, with 10 bases spanning the gap. Here the CDR3 reads CASSHLWETQYF. As DNA, the CDR3 is TGTGCCAGCAGTCATTTATGGGAGACCCAGTACTTC.

Note on this clonotype: One junction end disagrees with the germline gene, perhaps due to a read error. The V call is TRBV6-1, the J call TRBJ2-3, with TRBD2 as a possible D gene (6 bases). The CDR3 contains 16 residues. The germline CDR1 and CDR2 sequences are MNHNS and SASEGT. The CDR3 here is CASSVGGPGAKDTQYF. The CDR3 DNA is TGTGCCAGCAGTGTCGGGGGACCGGGAGCAAAAGATACTCAGTATTTT.